The T cell receptor beta chain described here comes from a study of OX40 agonist ivuxolimab in advanced cancers. Looking at the study overall: Each patient was given ivuxolimab into a vein every 2 weeks, at 0.01 to 10 mg/kg. Previous treatment with anti-PD-1, anti-PD-L1 or anti-CTLA-4 therapy was allowed; over 35% had received some. Points from the study as a whole: The CD4+ and CD8+ T cells in the blood had expanded clonally by week 6 at 0.1 to 3.0 mg/kg. On average, a greater number of expanded clones characterised CD8+ T cells relative to CD4+.

Turning to this clone: The antigen is unknown.

The assay was immunoSEQ multiplex PCR, and TCRdb's table has in-frame clones only and misses some. The data hold approximately 50,000 clones, with roughly 82% observed a single time. Germline V gene data show CDR1 as SNHLY and CDR2 as FYNNEI. The CDR3 consists of 15 residues. Deletions cut 1 base from V and 3 bases from J, with 10 bases between. The chain combines TRBV2 with TRBJ2-1; D is unclear. The source of this sequence is an adult with an advanced solid tumor such as melanoma, head and neck, liver or kidney cancer. Sequenced material: CD4+ or CD8+ T cells sorted from blood, taken in a trial of the OX40 agonist ivuxolimab. CDR3 sequence: CASSEEASDYNEQFF. Written as DNA, the CDR3 is TGTGCCAGCAGTGAAGAGGCGTCAGACTACAATGAGCAGTTCTTC.